Listed below are T cell receptor beta chains from one sample, sequenced in a study of early T cells in non-severe SARS-CoV-2 infection. TCRdb passed the 5' RACE reads through MiXCR, listing each CDR3 protein once. The sample has some 61,000 distinct CDR3 sequences, approximately 13% seen once. The sample taken for sequencing was whole blood. Receptor source: an adult who was a healthcare worker with PCR-confirmed SARS-CoV-2 infection or an uninfected control (not recorded which). Each CDR3 is given with its conserved first and last residue. The D gene is left open where the match is weak. Clone size appears in some rows only: once, few, many, or a class for an expanded clone.

clone_size	v_call	d_call	j_call	cdr3_aa	cdr3_nt
few	TRBV28	.	TRBJ2-7	CASSSSGIWSYEQYF	TGTGCCAGCAGTTCGTCGGGTATCTGGTCCTACGAGCAGTACTTC
.	TRBV27	.	TRBJ2-6	CASTSSSGANVLTF	TGTGCCAGCACATCGAGCTCTGGGGCCAACGTCCTGACTTTC
few	TRBV6-1	TRBD2	TRBJ2-1	CASSSASGYGEQFF	TGTGCCAGCAGTTCCGCTAGCGGGTATGGTGAGCAGTTCTTC
.	TRBV28	.	TRBJ2-7	CASLGGIYEQYF	TGTGCCAGCCTCGGCGGGATTTACGAGCAGTACTTC
.	TRBV21-1	.	TRBJ1-5	CASSKGSSSVLPQHF	TGTGCCAGCAGCAAAGGATCCTCGAGTGTATTGCCCCAGCATTTT
.	TRBV28	.	TRBJ2-3	CASSFSWTGTDTQYF	TGTGCCAGCAGTTTCAGTTGGACAGGCACAGATACGCAGTATTTT
few	TRBV7-3	.	TRBJ2-2	CASSSGPYTGELFF	TGTGCCAGCAGCTCGGGACCTTACACCGGGGAGCTGTTTTTT
.	TRBV20-1	TRBD2	TRBJ2-7	CSARTGGSTSGSYELYF	TGCAGTGCTAGAACAGGGGGCTCAACTAGCGGGAGCTACGAGCTGTACTTC
many	TRBV7-9	TRBD1	TRBJ2-3	CASSPGQRVTDTQYF	TGTGCCAGCAGCCCGGGACAGAGAGTCACAGATACGCAGTATTTT
few	TRBV7-8	.	TRBJ2-1	CASSLARMASRSYNEQFF	TGTGCCAGCAGCTTAGCGCGCATGGCTAGTCGTTCCTACAATGAGCAGTTCTTC
.	TRBV28	.	TRBJ2-7	CASSLFLNYEQYF	TGTGCCAGCAGTTTATTCCTAAACTACGAGCAGTACTTC
few	TRBV7-8	TRBD1	TRBJ1-3	CASSFWTGDGNTIYF	TGTGCCAGCAGCTTTTGGACAGGGGACGGAAACACCATATATTTT
few	TRBV18	TRBD1	TRBJ1-5	CASSSTGMRNQPQHF	TGTGCCAGCTCATCGACAGGGATGAGGAATCAGCCCCAGCATTTT
.	TRBV29-1	.	TRBJ2-7	CSAVGRFSYEQYF	TGCAGCGCCGTGGGACGGTTCTCCTACGAGCAGTACTTC
.	TRBV28	.	TRBJ2-7	CASSLLVDTGPYEQYF	TGTGCCAGCAGTTTATTAGTGGATACGGGCCCCTACGAGCAGTACTTC
many	TRBV20-1	TRBD2	TRBJ2-3	CSATTSGRTDTQYF	TGCAGTGCTACGACTAGCGGGAGAACAGATACGCAGTATTTT
.	TRBV20-1	.	TRBJ2-2	CSAQNPFGQYGELFF	TGCAGTGCGCAAAACCCTTTCGGACAGTACGGGGAGCTGTTTTTT
many	TRBV3-1	TRBD2	TRBJ2-2	CASSHSGGNTGELFF	TGTGCCAGCAGCCATAGCGGGGGGAACACCGGGGAGCTGTTTTTT
many	TRBV20-1	.	TRBJ2-3	CSVGAGQLHFYTDTQYF	TGCAGTGTGGGGGCCGGACAACTCCATTTTTACACAGATACGCAGTATTTT
.	TRBV9	.	TRBJ2-1	CASSRGQGWQFF	TGTGCCAGCAGCCGGGGGCAGGGGTGGCAGTTCTTC
.	TRBV25-1	TRBD1	TRBJ2-3	CVSSAGTGVPTDTQYF	TGTGTCAGCAGTGCTGGGACAGGGGTCCCCACAGATACGCAGTATTTT
many	TRBV18	.	TRBJ1-2	CASSPAEPLPYGYTF	TGTGCCAGCTCACCGGCGGAGCCGTTACCATATGGCTACACCTTC
.	TRBV7-8	.	TRBJ2-1	CASSLALGGYLNEQFF	TGTGCCAGCAGCTTAGCGTTGGGGGGCTATTTAAATGAGCAGTTCTTC
many	TRBV3-1	.	TRBJ1-6	CASSQRGSYNSPLHF	TGTGCCAGCAGCCAACGAGGCTCCTATAATTCACCCCTCCACTTT
many	TRBV3-1	TRBD2	TRBJ2-1	CASSSGTNYNEQFF	TGTGCCAGCAGCTCCGGGACTAACTACAATGAGCAGTTCTTC
many	TRBV29-1	TRBD2	TRBJ2-1	CSVEGLAGGSEQFF	TGCAGCGTCGAGGGGCTAGCGGGGGGAAGTGAGCAGTTCTTC
many	TRBV6-1	TRBD1	TRBJ1-5	CASSPSVTGVGQPQHF	TGTGCCAGCAGCCCTTCGGTGACAGGGGTAGGGCAGCCCCAGCATTTT
many	TRBV7-2	TRBD2	TRBJ2-7	CASSFTSGRVGEQYF	TGTGCCAGCAGCTTTACTAGCGGGAGGGTGGGCGAGCAGTACTTC
many	TRBV12-3/TRBV12-4	.	TRBJ2-4	CASSQAKNIQYF	TGTGCCAGCAGCCAAGCCAAAAACATTCAGTACTTC
.	TRBV11-2	TRBD2	TRBJ2-1	CASSPPSGNVFNEQFF	TGTGCCAGCAGCCCCCCTAGCGGGAACGTTTTTAATGAGCAGTTCTTC
few	TRBV5-1	TRBD2	TRBJ2-1	CASSWGTSGYNEQFF	TGCGCCAGCAGCTGGGGGACTAGCGGCTACAATGAGCAGTTCTTC
.	TRBV28	TRBD1	TRBJ1-1	CASRQGILRSTEAFF	TGTGCCAGCCGACAGGGTATTTTGAGGAGCACTGAAGCTTTCTTT
.	TRBV11-2	.	TRBJ2-1	CASSGSQGYEQFF	TGTGCCAGCAGCGGCTCACAGGGATATGAGCAGTTCTTC
few	TRBV9	.	TRBJ2-7	CASSVGPASNEQYF	TGTGCCAGCAGCGTAGGCCCAGCCTCCAACGAGCAGTACTTC
.	TRBV28	TRBD2	TRBJ2-1	CASSSQTSGRAGEQFF	TGTGCCAGCAGTTCGCAGACTAGCGGGAGGGCCGGTGAGCAGTTCTTC
many	TRBV7-9	.	TRBJ1-3	CASSRGDASSGNTIYF	TGTGCCAGCAGCCGGGGGGACGCATCGTCCGGAAACACCATATATTTT
few	TRBV3-1	.	TRBJ1-1	CASSHTGQNTEAFF	TGTGCCAGCAGCCACACCGGACAGAACACTGAAGCTTTCTTT
many	TRBV4-3	TRBD1	TRBJ2-7	CASSQDLFNTGGRYEQYF	TGCGCCAGCAGCCAAGATCTATTTAATACAGGGGGCCGGTACGAGCAGTACTTC
.	TRBV29-1	TRBD2	TRBJ2-1	CSVLGLAGGYNEQFF	TGCAGCGTTCTAGGACTAGCGGGAGGCTACAATGAGCAGTTCTTC
few	TRBV20-1	TRBD1	TRBJ1-3	CSARDQGVRGGNTIYF	TGCAGTGCTAGAGATCAGGGGGTCCGGGGAGGAAACACCATATATTTT
few	TRBV7-8	TRBD1	TRBJ2-2	CASTATGVTGELFF	TGTGCCAGCACCGCGACAGGGGTAACCGGGGAGCTGTTTTTT
.	TRBV28	TRBD2	TRBJ2-7	CASSLLGGSRYEQYF	TGTGCCAGCAGTTTGTTGGGCGGGAGTCGCTACGAGCAGTACTTC
few	TRBV29-1	.	TRBJ1-2	CSVEGGGGIADGYTF	TGCAGCGTTGAAGGGGGAGGAGGGATCGCGGATGGCTACACCTTC
many	TRBV28	TRBD1	TRBJ2-1	CASSFGGTGGNEQFF	TGTGCCAGCAGTTTCGGCGGCACAGGGGGCAATGAGCAGTTCTTC
.	TRBV18	.	TRBJ2-5	CASSLSNIQETQYF	TGTGCCAGCTCACTAAGCAATATCCAAGAGACCCAGTACTTC
many	TRBV19	TRBD1	TRBJ2-4	CASTTGGWGLAKNIQYF	TGTGCCAGTACCACAGGGGGATGGGGCTTAGCCAAAAACATTCAGTACTTC